The 8 T cell receptor beta chains in this list originate from one sample, sequenced in a study of T-cell memory formation after mild COVID-19. TCRdb passed the 5' RACE reads through MiXCR, listing each CDR3 protein once. The table has about 350,000 distinct CDR3 sequences, around 13% seen once. The sequenced material came from PBMCs or a T cell subset sorted from them (not recorded which). These receptors all stem from a man aged 18-30 years who had mild COVID-19 (a few samples of this study predate the infection). Cell type and time point are not known.

This clonotype showed up just a few times. The CDR3 DNA follows: TGTGCCACCAGCAGAGATGGGCCCTTAGAGGGCAATCAGCCCCAGCATTTT. Its protein is CATSRDGPLEGNQPQHF. The rearrangement uses TRBV15 and TRBJ1-5, with unresolved D. This CDR3 has 17 amino acids. The germline V and J ends were trimmed by 0 bases and 2 bases, with 14 bases remaining between them. Germline CDR1 is LNHNV and CDR2 is YYDKDF (reference sequence). The variable domain in full, with the rest retrieved from reference TRBV15 and TRBJ1-5, is DAMVIQNPRYQVTQFGKPVTLSCSQTLNHNVMYWYQQKSSQAPKLLFHYYDKDFNNEADTPDNFQSRRPNTSFCFLDIRSPGLGDTAMYLCATSRDGPLEGNQPQHFGDGTRLSIL.

This clonotype occurred a few times. V gene TRBV6-5 combines with J gene TRBJ1-1, with TRBD1 matching 7 bases. Germline trimming cut 9 bases from V and 1 base from J; bases unmatched to any gene: 8. Germline V lookup: CDR1 MNHEY, CDR2 SVGAGI. The CDR3 is 14 residues long. The DNA for the CDR3 is TGTGCCAGGGTGCCCCGGGACAGGAACACTGAAGCTTTCTTT. Its protein is CARVPRDRNTEAFF.

This clonotype was detected only a few times. J is TRBJ2-1 and V is TRBV20-1, with D possibly being TRBD2 (7 bases). V was trimmed by 3 bases and J by 5 bases, leaving 14 bases between them. This CDR3 has 14 amino acids. Per the germline V gene, CDR1 is DFQATT and CDR2 is SNEGSKA (reference sequence). The CDR3 DNA follows: TGCAGTGCTAGCGCGGGGGCCTACCACAATGAGCAGTTCTTC. Protein: CSASAGAYHNEQFF.

The CDR3 nucleotides are TGTGCCAGTAGTATAGATCGCACTCGGACAGGAAACTATGGCTACACCTTC. It encodes CASSIDRTRTGNYGYTF. V gene TRBV19 combines with J gene TRBJ1-2; TRBD1 matches 7 bases. CDR1 and CDR2 from the germline V gene are LNHDA and SQIVND (reference sequence). This CDR3 comprises 17 residues. The V gene end was trimmed by 0 bases and the J gene end by 2 bases; junction bases not matched to a gene: 9.

The table lists this clonotype with many counts. The V and J genes are TRBV6-5 and TRBJ2-6, with 7 bases matching TRBD1. The CDR3 is made up of 15 amino acids. The V and J ends lost 6 bases and 7 bases, in that order; junction bases with no gene match: 9. From germline, CDR1 is MNHEY and CDR2 SVGAGI. CDR3 in amino acids: CASRRQGGRANVLTF. For the CDR3, the DNA is TGTGCCAGCAGACGACAGGGTGGAAGAGCCAACGTCCTGACTTTC.

This clonotype has more than one count but fewer than ten. The chain is built from TRBV30 and TRBJ1-1; D remains unclear. The CDR3 covers 14 residues. Germline V gives CDR1 GTSNPN, CDR2 SVGIG (reference sequence). The V gene lost 1 base and the J gene lost 0 bases, with 9 bases spanning the gap. The CDR3, as DNA: TGTGCCTGGAGTGGGGTAGGGATGAACACTGAAGCTTTCTTT. This encodes CAWSGVGMNTEAFF.

This clonotype came up many times. The rearrangement joins TRBV6-6 to TRBJ2-1, with 8 bases identical to TRBD2. CDR3 length: 17 residues. V was pared by 0 bases and J by 3 bases, with 7 bases of the junction left unmatched. Germline CDR1 reads MNHNY; CDR2 reads SVGAGI (reference sequence). In DNA form, the CDR3 reads TGTGCCAGCAGTTACTCGAGTTGGCGGGGGGTCTACAATGAGCAGTTCTTC. This encodes CASSYSSWRGVYNEQFF.

A few counts support this clonotype. The chain recombines TRBV5-1 with TRBJ2-7, with TRBD1 identical over 8 bases. This CDR3 is 14 amino acids long. With 4 bases clipped from V and 2 bases from J, the junction kept 5 bases outside the gene matches. The V gene's germline CDR1 is SGHRS and CDR2 YFSETQ. The CDR3 coding sequence is TGCGCCAGCAGCGGGGGACAGGCCGCCTACGAGCAGTACTTC. Protein: CASSGGQAAYEQYF.